This T cell receptor beta chain was identified during a study of blood T cells in healthy people across ages. A second PCR of 7 to 11 cycles used a sample-barcoded 5' primer and a J-beta primer mix. TCRdb recomputed calls from the 5' RACE reads with MiXCR, one row per CDR3 protein. The table records about 690,000 distinct CDR3 sequences, approximately 40% of them present only once. The CDR3 has 14 residues. Germline lookup yields CDR1 SGHAT and CDR2 FQNNGV. V lost 5 bases, J lost 1 base, and 11 bases lay in between. This clonotype was counted only a few times. The sequenced sample consisted of blood. The V call is TRBV11-2, the J call TRBJ1-1; D not certain. This sequence was found in a man older than 75 in good health. DNA of the CDR3: TGTGCCAGCAGCCCCTCGACGGGGAACACTGAAGCTTTCTTT. As protein: CASSPSTGNTEAFF. The full variable domain, with the rest looked up from reference TRBV11-2 and TRBJ1-1, is EAGVAQSPRYKIIEKRQSVAFWCNPISGHATLYWYQQILGQGPKLLIQFQNNGVVDDSQLPKDRFSAERLKGVDSTLKIQPAKLEDSAVYLCASSPSTGNTEAFFGQGTRLTVV.